These T cell receptor beta chains were read from a single sample in a study of blood T cell repertoires in COVID-19. Generated by immunoSEQ multiplex PCR, the TCRdb table keeps only in-frame clones and is missing some. Here the sample spans 25,000 to 35,000 clones, 90% to 95% being singletons. The material sequenced was peripheral blood. These receptors came from a woman in her 70s with COVID-19, enrolled during active disease. CDR3s include the opening cysteine and the closing phenylalanine or tryptophan.

j_gene: TRBJ2-3; v_gene: TRBV28; len: 15; CDR3aa: CASRFSGAGTDTQYF
j_gene: TRBJ2-7; v_gene: TRBV9; len: 13; CDR3aa: CASSVAERNEQYF
j_gene: TRBJ2-5; v_gene: TRBV18; len: 13; CDR3aa: CASSAGLQETQYF
j_gene: TRBJ1-1; v_gene: TRBV21-1; len: 14; CDR3aa: CASNHPRVGGKAFF
j_gene: TRBJ1-2; v_gene: TRBV6-5; len: 13; CDR3aa: CAATRAYRYGYTF
j_gene: TRBJ1-4; v_gene: TRBV3-1/TRBV3-2; len: 15; CDR3aa: CASSQGRVRTEKLFF
j_gene: TRBJ2-7; v_gene: TRBV6-5; len: 14; CDR3aa: CASSPGQGAYEQYF
j_gene: TRBJ1-2; v_gene: TRBV20-1; len: 10; CDR3aa: CSARLGRYTF
j_gene: TRBJ1-5; v_gene: TRBV5-1; len: 18; CDR3aa: CASSGTTDRTPLNQPQHF
j_gene: TRBJ1-3; v_gene: TRBV30; len: 13; CDR3aa: CAWSTGQGNTIYF
j_gene: TRBJ2-3; v_gene: TRBV7-2; len: 12; CDR3aa: CASSSLGDTQYF
j_gene: TRBJ2-1; v_gene: TRBV4-1; len: 14; CDR3aa: CASSQSRTVNEQFF
j_gene: TRBJ2-2; v_gene: TRBV6-5; len: 14; CDR3aa: CASAGTANTGELFF
j_gene: TRBJ2-6; v_gene: TRBV11-3; len: 17; CDR3aa: CASSLGTGIAGANVLTF
j_gene: TRBJ2-7; v_gene: TRBV29-1; len: 13; CDR3aa: CSVDLQGAREQYF
j_gene: TRBJ2-1; v_gene: TRBV28; len: 16; CDR3aa: CASRLTGLGVYNEQFF
j_gene: TRBJ1-4; v_gene: TRBV25-1; len: 14; CDR3aa: CASSESWAPGKLFF
j_gene: TRBJ2-7; v_gene: TRBV15; len: 17; CDR3aa: CATSRDLGQGAFHEQYF
j_gene: TRBJ1-1; v_gene: TRBV30; len: 11; CDR3aa: CAWNDRDEAFF
j_gene: TRBJ2-7; v_gene: TRBV5-5; len: 17; CDR3aa: CASSLSSPRDRGYEQYF
j_gene: TRBJ1-5; v_gene: TRBV28; len: 17; CDR3aa: CASSFRDYTYSNQPQHF
j_gene: TRBJ2-1; v_gene: TRBV7-9; len: 14; CDR3aa: CASSSVGGHNEQFF
j_gene: TRBJ2-1; v_gene: TRBV7-2; len: 17; CDR3aa: CASSLGSGAPHYNEQFF
j_gene: TRBJ2-7; v_gene: TRBV11-2; len: 15; CDR3aa: CASSLAGGSLAEQYF
j_gene: TRBJ2-3; v_gene: TRBV3-1/TRBV3-2; len: 18; CDR3aa: CASSQAPRQGPRADTQYF
j_gene: TRBJ2-2; v_gene: TRBV7-9; len: 15; CDR3aa: CASSFRDRGPGELFF
j_gene: TRBJ1-4; v_gene: TRBV21-1; len: 10; CDR3aa: CASRPSPMFF
j_gene: TRBJ1-1; v_gene: TRBV9; len: 14; CDR3aa: CASSMGQMNTEAFF
j_gene: TRBJ1-2; v_gene: TRBV28; len: 16; CDR3aa: CASIKSGGAKSYGYTF
j_gene: TRBJ2-7; v_gene: TRBV5-1; len: 16; CDR3aa: CASSPAGQGPSYGQYF
j_gene: TRBJ2-3; v_gene: TRBV5-4; len: 20; CDR3aa: CASSLQRTGGGDRSTDTQYF